The 17 T cell receptor beta chains given below trace back to one sample, sequenced in a study of PD-1 blockade in classical Hodgkin lymphoma. The assay was immunoSEQ multiplex PCR, and TCRdb's table has in-frame clones only and misses some. In the table there are about 24,000 clones, about 81% of which are singletons. The time point denotes: cycle 4 day 1 (C4D1), after 6 weeks of nivolumab. All trial patients relapsed after autologous stem cell transplantation. The sequencing used peripheral blood mononuclear cells (PBMCs), collected before the fourth cycle of nivolumab. These receptors all come from a human donor with classical Hodgkin lymphoma.

The V gene is TRBV7-9, the J gene TRBJ1-4; no clear D gene. The CDR3 runs to 16 residues. The germline V and J ends were trimmed by 5 bases and 6 bases, with 19 bases remaining between them. Germline V lookup: CDR1 SEHNR, CDR2 FQNEAQ (reference sequence). For the CDR3, the DNA is TGTGCCAGCAGCCCCCGCCTTGTTATCCTCGATGAAAAACTGTTTTTT. Translating gives CASSPRLVILDEKLFF.

The chain carries TRBV19 and TRBJ1-2, with a tentative D call TRBD1 (6 bases). The CDR3 sequence is 13 residues long. CDR1 is LNHDA and CDR2 is SQIVND in the germline V gene (reference sequence). Trimming pared 2 bases from V and 2 bases from J, leaving 6 bases between. The CDR3 DNA reads TGTGCCAGTAGTATACAGGGGAACTATGGCTACACCTTC. As protein: CASSIQGNYGYTF.

V usage is TRBV10-1 and J usage is TRBJ1-5; 7 positions agree with TRBD1. The CDR3 length is 16 residues. With V trimmed by 2 bases and J by 11 bases, 15 bases remained unmatched. The germline gives CDR1 WNHNN, CDR2 SYGVQD (reference sequence). CDR3 sequence reads: CASSEVIYRGEEAQHF. The DNA for the CDR3 is TGCGCCAGCAGTGAGGTTATCTACAGGGGAGAGGAGGCCCAGCATTTT.

The gene calls are TRBV30 and TRBJ1-1, with 7 bases lining up with TRBD1. The CDR3 is 14 residues long. V was pared by 2 bases and J by 6 bases, with 9 bases of the junction left unmatched. The germline V gene encodes CDR1 GTSNPN and CDR2 SVGIG (reference sequence). The DNA of the CDR3 is TGTGCCTGGAGTTTCGGGACAGCCTCCCCTGAAGCTTTCTTT. Its protein is CAWSFGTASPEAFF.

The CDR3 bases are TGTGCCATCAGTCCCGGGACAGGGGGCGATTACAATGAGCAGTTCTTC. This gives the protein CAISPGTGGDYNEQFF. The chain uses TRBV10-3 and TRBJ2-1, with TRBD1 matching over 12 bases. There are 16 residues in the CDR3. Germline CDR1 reads ENHRY; CDR2 reads SYGVKD. V dropped 5 bases and J dropped 4; count of bases not matched to a gene: 6.

This clone was picked up a small number of times. The CDR3 protein is CAISERQNQPQHF. The CDR3 nucleotides read TGTGCCATCAGTGAGCGCCAGAATCAGCCCCAGCATTTT. This chain connects TRBV10-3 to TRBJ1-5; D call uncertain. Trimming stripped 2 bases from V and 4 bases from J, with 6 bases between. This CDR3 region has 13 residues. Germline CDR1 is ENHRY and CDR2 is SYGVKD.

V gene TRBV9 combines with J gene TRBJ2-7; TRBD2 agrees at 9 bases. The CDR3 covers 16 residues. V dropped 0 bases and J dropped 7; count of bases not matched to a gene: 11. Germline-derived CDR1 and CDR2 are SGDLS and YYNGEE. CDR3 nucleotides: TGTGCCAGCAGCGTAGGGCTAGCGGGGACCTCTGGGGAGCAGTACTTC. It is translated as CASSVGLAGTSGEQYF.

The count of this clone is one. The chain joins TRBV7-8 to TRBJ2-7, with a tentative D call TRBD1 (6 bases). CDR1 and CDR2 (germline): SGHVS, FQNEAQ. V was trimmed by 5 bases and J by 5 bases, leaving 13 bases between them. There are 13 residues in the CDR3. CDR3 in DNA: TGTGCCAGCAGCCCCCCGACAGGTAACGAGCAGTACTTC. It codes for CASSPPTGNEQYF.

V and J are TRBV7-7 and TRBJ2-7; D is tentatively TRBD1 or TRBD2 (5 bases each). In germline, CDR1 is SSHAT, CDR2 FNYEAQ (reference sequence). The CDR3 is 14 amino acids. Between the trimmed V and J ends, which lost 5 bases and 4 bases, there was a span of 15 bases. The CDR3 DNA is TGTGCCAGCAGCCAGGGAAGAGGGAATTACGAGCAGTACTTC. Translating gives CASSQGRGNYEQYF.

This clone was observed a few times. This sequence joins TRBV2 and TRBJ2-3; D gene ambiguous. Trimming removed 7 bases at V and 1 base at J, with 9 bases between. This CDR3 region has 13 residues. Germline V gene lookup returns CDR1 SNHLY and CDR2 FYNNEI. CDR3 protein: CASKGSGTDTQYF. The CDR3 nucleotides are TGTGCCAGCAAGGGCAGCGGCACAGATACGCAGTATTTT.

CDR3 DNA sequence: TGTGCCAGCAGCTTGGGGATAGGACTAACCATATATTTT. This encodes CASSLGIGLTIYF. The chain has TRBV5-6 and TRBJ1-3, with D unclear. The V end was cut by 0 bases, the J end by 10 bases, with 11 bases between. The CDR3 is 13 residues long. The germline gives CDR1 SGHDT, CDR2 YYEEEE.

V and J are TRBV20-1 and TRBJ2-3, with no clear D. CDR3 length: 11 residues. Per the germline V gene, CDR1 is DFQATT and CDR2 is SNEGSKA (reference sequence). With 4 bases removed from V and 2 bases from J, the gap between germline ends came to 4 bases. CDR3 in DNA: TGCAGTGCTACCTACACAGATACGCAGTATTTT. This sequence encodes CSATYTDTQYF.

This chain joins TRBV4-3 and TRBJ1-1; maybe TRBD1 (5 bases). The germline V and J ends were trimmed by 1 base and 0 bases, with 6 bases remaining between them. The CDR3 covers 14 residues. CDR1 and CDR2 from the germline V gene are LGHNA and YSLEER. CDR3 DNA: TGCGCCAGCAGCCAAGGCAGGGTGAACACTGAAGCTTTCTTT. Its translation is CASSQGRVNTEAFF.

The chain recombines TRBV5-1 with TRBJ1-5; D unclear. Trimming took off 4 bases at V and 2 bases at J, with 13 bases between the two ends. Germline CDR1 reads SGHRS; CDR2 reads YFSETQ. This CDR3 has 15 residues. CDR3 in amino acids: CASSPGGFGNQPQHF. The CDR3 bases are TGCGCCAGCAGCCCCGGCGGCTTTGGCAATCAGCCCCAGCATTTT.

The rearrangement uses TRBV15 and TRBJ1-2; 9 bases agree with TRBD1. Trimming at V came to 6 bases and at J to 3 bases, leaving 5 bases not matched to a gene. From germline, CDR1 is LNHNV and CDR2 YYDKDF (reference sequence). The CDR3 consists of 14 residues. The CDR3 DNA follows: TGTGCCACCAGAGCCGGGACAGGGCACTATGGCTACACCTTC. Protein sequence: CATRAGTGHYGYTF.

The chain couples TRBV19 to TRBJ1-6; D perhaps matches TRBD1 (6 bases). V shed 2 bases and J shed 9 bases, with 14 bases lying between them. This CDR3 is built from 15 residues. The germline V gene encodes CDR1 LNHDA and CDR2 SQIVND (reference sequence). As DNA, the CDR3 is TGTGCCAGTAGTATAATCAGACAGGTGGGTTCACCCCTCCACTTT. It specifies CASSIIRQVGSPLHF.

This clone was observed a few times. The V gene is TRBV11-3, the J gene TRBJ1-2; D possibly corresponds to TRBD1 (5 bases). Germline V gene sequence: CDR1 SGHNT, CDR2 YENEEA. This CDR3 is 16 amino acids long. V was shortened by 5 bases and J by 7 bases, with 23 bases between the two germline ends. For the CDR3, the DNA is TGTGCCAGCAGCGCCTTAGGGGCCAGCCTAGGAAGTGGCTACACCTTC. Residues: CASSALGASLGSGYTF.